This T cell receptor (beta chain) was profiled in a study of PD-L1 blockade in urothelial cancer. Study summary: Intravenous atezolizumab, 1,200 mg every 3 weeks, was begun by patients in about 2014.

The assay was immunoSEQ multiplex PCR, and TCRdb's table has in-frame clones only and misses some. Here the sample spans 35,000 to 40,000 clones, roughly a third being singletons. The germline gives CDR1 MDHEN, CDR2 SYDVKM. This CDR3 comprises 14 residues. Trimming cost V 6 bases and J 6 bases, with 16 bases left between them. J is TRBJ2-3 and V is TRBV28; D is unresolved. Sequenced here: tumor tissue, sampled before atezolizumab (anti-PD-L1) treatment. This TCR came from a man between 60 and 70 years old with urothelial cancer. CDR3 bases: TGTGCCAGCAGCTACCCCGACGGTAGGGATACGCAGTATTTT. Residues: CASSYPDGRDTQYF.